This T cell receptor beta chain stems from a study of radiotherapy plus CTLA-4 blockade in lung cancer. Whole-study context: Disease control was seen in approximately 29% of patients, objective responses in more than 15%.

Enrolled patients, whose metastatic non-small-cell lung cancer was chemo-refractory, received focal radiation plus CTLA-4 blockade with ipilimumab. The CDR3 consists of 16 residues. Germline lookup yields CDR1 SGHTA and CDR2 FQGNSA. V was pared by 5 bases and J by 4 bases, with 20 bases between. Findings and caveats of the study: An expansion of tumor-derived TCR clones occurred in blood after radiotherapy plus ipilimumab. Among reported predictors of response, early blood T cell clone dynamics with interferon-beta performed best.

Remarks on this clone: As yet, its antigen is unknown.

The method was immunoSEQ multiplex PCR; TCRdb's version includes in-frame clones alone and lacks a portion of them. The table has some 78,000 clones, around 86% seen once. The specimen comprised peripheral blood, sampled from a patient treated with radiotherapy plus ipilimumab. The J gene is TRBJ2-5, the V gene TRBV7-2, with a tentative D call TRBD2 (6 bases). This TCR came from a human donor with non-small cell lung cancer who had stable disease on radiotherapy plus ipilimumab. CDR3: CASSQEGRVRGETQYF. CDR3 bases: TGTGCCAGCAGCCAAGAGGGTCGTGTGCGGGGAGAGACCCAGTACTTC. Drawing the rest from reference TRBV7-2 and TRBJ2-5, the complete variable domain is GAGVSQSPSNKVTEKGKDVELRCDPISGHTALYWYRQSLGQGLEFLIYFQGNSAPDKSGLPSDRFSAERTGGSVSTLTIQRTQQEDSAVYLCASSQEGRVRGETQYFGPGTRLLVL.